One and the same sample provided the 15 T cell receptor beta chains below, sequenced in a study of T cells after yellow fever vaccination. A single record per CDR3 protein comes from TCRdb applying MiXCR to the 5' RACE reads. The data show some 250,000 distinct CDR3 sequences, with over 3% seen just once and under 20% held by the top ten. This sample comprised PBMCs, obtained 15 days after the yellow fever booster vaccination. These receptor sequences come from a man aged 18 to 29 who received the YFV17D yellow fever vaccine.

This clonotype was counted ten times or more. V usage is TRBV4-2 and J usage is TRBJ1-4; 7 nucleotides agree with TRBD1. Germline V gene data show CDR1 as LGHNA and CDR2 as YNFKEQ. The CDR3 is 15 amino acids. V dropped 2 bases and J dropped 4; count of bases not matched to a gene: 4. CDR3 sequence (DNA): TGTGCCAGCAGCCAACCTCGACAGGGTAATGAAAAACTGTTTTTT. Amino acids: CASSQPRQGNEKLFF.

Turning to this clonotype: A much bigger clone sits one base away, suggesting this may be a read error. This chain uses TRBV20-1 with TRBJ2-1; 14 nucleotides align to TRBD2. The J call is uncertain, as TRBJ2-7 better fits the DNA end. The CDR3 totals 17 residues. Germline CDR1 and CDR2: DFQATT and SNEGSKA (reference sequence). In nucleotides, the CDR3 is TGCAGTGCTCACCCGACTAGCGGGGGGGGCTCCTACAATGAGCAGTACTTC. Translation gives CSAHPTSGGGSYNEQYF.

This clonotype appeared a few times. This chain joins TRBV18 and TRBJ2-3, with a tentative D call TRBD2 (5 bases). Trimming left V 4 bases short and J 3 bases short, with 14 bases between. The germline V gene encodes CDR1 KGHSH and CDR2 LQKENI. The CDR3 runs 15 residues. CDR3 DNA: TGTGCCAGCTCACGGCGGGTGGAAACAACAGATACGCAGTATTTT. It specifies CASSRRVETTDTQYF.

There are many counts of this clonotype. The chain links TRBV29-1 to TRBJ2-3; no clear D. V was clipped by 4 bases and J by 6 bases, with 11 bases between them. CDR3 length: 12 amino acids. Germline V CDR1 and CDR2: SQVTM, ANQGSEA. The CDR3 DNA reads TGCAGCGTTGCTGTCTCCCTGGATACGCAGTATTTT. It is translated as CSVAVSLDTQYF.

In this sample, this clonotype turned up many times. This sequence joins TRBV5-1 and TRBJ1-6; tentative D call: TRBD1 (5 bases). The CDR3 is 14 residues long. Germline values: CDR1 SGHRS, CDR2 YFSETQ. V was clipped by 1 base and J by 7 bases, with 9 bases between them. CDR3 loop: CASSLTGGNSPLHF. The CDR3, as DNA: TGCGCCAGCAGCTTGACCGGGGGGAATTCACCCCTCCACTTT.

This clonotype was observed many times. The chain combines TRBV29-1 with TRBJ2-3; D perhaps matches TRBD1 (6 bases). The CDR3 is made up of 13 amino acids. Looked up from germline, CDR1 is SQVTM and CDR2 is ANQGSEA. The V and J ends lost 7 bases and 2 bases respectively, with 13 bases between them. The CDR3: CSGVTGPTDTQYF. In nucleotides, the CDR3 is TGCAGCGGTGTGACAGGCCCCACAGATACGCAGTATTTT.

At least ten counts were recorded for this clonotype. CDR3 nucleotides: TGCGCCAGCAGCACCGGGACAGAACTCAATGAGCAGTTCTTC. Translating it yields CASSTGTELNEQFF. The chain has TRBV5-1 and TRBJ2-1, with 7 bases matching TRBD1. CDR1 is SGHRS and CDR2 is YFSETQ in the germline V gene. The V segment lost 4 bases and the J segment 6 bases; nucleotides outside the gene matches: 7. The CDR3 consists of 14 residues.

This clonotype was seen at least ten times. The rearrangement joins TRBV27 to TRBJ1-6; unclear D gene. Germline lookup yields CDR1 MNHEY and CDR2 SMNVEV (reference sequence). The CDR3 covers 14 residues. V was shortened by 6 bases and J by 0 bases, with 6 bases between the two germline ends. Here the CDR3 DNA reads TGTGCCAGCAGGTCCGGCTCCTATAATTCACCCCTCCACTTT. This encodes CASRSGSYNSPLHF.

At least ten counts were recorded for this clonotype. CDR3 amino acids: CASSLAGRVQETQYF. CDR3 DNA sequence: TGTGCCAGCAGCTTAGCAGGCAGGGTGCAAGAGACCCAGTACTTC. The chain links TRBV11-2 to TRBJ2-5, with a weak D call TRBD1 (5 bases). V was clipped by 1 base and J by 2 bases, with 11 bases between them. Germline V gives CDR1 SGHAT, CDR2 FQNNGV. The CDR3 is made up of 15 amino acids.

This clonotype was picked up many times. CDR3 region: CASSVSPVTDNNEQFF. DNA of the CDR3: TGTGCCAGCAGCGTCTCCCCTGTGACGGATAACAATGAGCAGTTCTTC. The J gene is TRBJ2-1, the V gene TRBV9; D remains unclear. The CDR3 totals 16 residues. V gave up 2 bases and J gave up 5 bases, with 17 bases separating them. Germline V lookup: CDR1 SGDLS, CDR2 YYNGEE.

Many counts were recorded for this clonotype. V and J are TRBV27 and TRBJ1-5; the match to TRBD1 covers 7 bases. J lost 7 bases, V lost 4 bases, and 4 bases had no gene match. The CDR3 length is 13 residues. Germline V CDR1 and CDR2: MNHEY, SMNVEV (reference sequence). The CDR3 region is CASSSNRGQPQHF. CDR3 sequence (DNA): TGTGCCAGCAGTTCGAACAGGGGCCAGCCCCAGCATTTT.

This clonotype was counted at least ten times. V and J are TRBV5-4 and TRBJ2-1; TRBD2 might be the D (5 bases). This CDR3 contains 13 residues. V shed 4 bases and J shed 9 bases, with 14 bases lying between them. Germline-derived CDR1 and CDR2 are SGHNT and YYREEE (reference sequence). CDR3 protein: CASSGDYPSEQFF. CDR3 nucleotide sequence: TGTGCCAGCAGCGGAGACTATCCGAGTGAGCAGTTCTTC.

This clonotype was recorded many times. The gene calls are TRBV6-5 and TRBJ2-4, with 8 bases that match TRBD1. The length of the CDR3 is 18 residues. Per germline, CDR1 MNHEY and CDR2 SVGAGI. The trim removed 2 bases at V and 1 base at J, leaving 10 bases unmatched. The CDR3 coding sequence is TGTGCCAGCAGTTACGGACACGGACAGGGAAGGGCCAAAAACATTCAGTACTTC. Amino acid sequence: CASSYGHGQGRAKNIQYF.

This clonotype was detected many times. This chain links TRBV5-6 with TRBJ1-1; 7 bases agree with TRBD1. The germline CDR1 and CDR2 sequences are SGHDT and YYEEEE. The CDR3 consists of 14 residues. J lost 1 base, V lost 4 bases, and 4 bases had no gene match. CDR3 in amino acids: CASSAGQSNTEAFF. As DNA, the CDR3 is TGTGCCAGCAGCGCGGGACAGTCGAACACTGAAGCTTTCTTT.

This clonotype was observed at least ten times. This chain uses TRBV7-9 with TRBJ2-2, with D unclear. Between the trimmed V and J ends, which lost 11 bases and 1 base, there was a span of 11 bases. Germline CDR1 reads SEHNR; CDR2 reads FQNEAQ (reference sequence). The CDR3 length is 13 residues. CDR3 bases: TGTGCCGACGGGTACCAGAACACCGGGGAGCTGTTTTTT. Its translation: CADGYQNTGELFF.